This T cell receptor beta chain was recovered during a study of CD8 T cells in Susac syndrome. V was pared by 2 bases and J by 9 bases, with 9 bases of the junction left unmatched. The CDR3 contains 14 residues. CDR1 is SGDLS, CDR2 YYNGEE, per germline. Reverse transcription of roughly 0.5 to 1 ug RNA was carried out with random hexamers. Amplification of TCR beta CDR3 used immunoSEQ multiplex PCR across 54 Vbeta and 13 Jbeta. TCRdb analysed the immunoSEQ multiplex PCR reads with MiXCR anew, one entry per CDR3 protein. Altogether around 120,000 distinct CDR3 sequences are present, 85% to 95% being singletons, with the ten largest covering roughly 0.088%. In blood CD8+ and CD4+ T cells, TCR beta underwent sequencing. Relapsing-remitting disease, either stable or active, was present in the treatment-naive patients who were the multiple sclerosis controls. Purification of the CD8+ and CD4+ T cells relied on negative isolation, and TEMRA cells underwent FACS enrichment.

The sample consisted of CD4+ T cells from PBMCs. This clonotype was obtained from a human donor with multiple sclerosis. The chain has TRBV9 and TRBJ2-5; 8 bases fit TRBD2. The CDR3 is CASSVAGGVGAQYF. CDR3 DNA: TGTGCCAGCAGCGTTGCGGGGGGAGTGGGGGCCCAGTACTTC.